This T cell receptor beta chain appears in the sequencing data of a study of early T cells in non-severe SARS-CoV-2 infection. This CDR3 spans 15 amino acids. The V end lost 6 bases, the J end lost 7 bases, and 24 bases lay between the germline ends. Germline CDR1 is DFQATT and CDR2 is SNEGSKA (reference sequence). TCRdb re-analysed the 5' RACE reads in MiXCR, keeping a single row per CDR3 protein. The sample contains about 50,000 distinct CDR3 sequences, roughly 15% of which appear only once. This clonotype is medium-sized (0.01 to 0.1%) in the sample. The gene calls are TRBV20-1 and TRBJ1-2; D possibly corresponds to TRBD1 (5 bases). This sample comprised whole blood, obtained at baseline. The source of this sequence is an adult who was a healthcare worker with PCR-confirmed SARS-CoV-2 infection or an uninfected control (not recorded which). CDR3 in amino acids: CSAPGDGAARRGYTF. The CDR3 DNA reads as TGCAGTGCCCCGGGTGATGGGGCTGCGAGACGTGGCTACACCTTC.